A selection of T cell receptor beta chains follows, all from one sample in a study of blood T cell repertoires in COVID-19. The repertoire was sequenced with immunoSEQ multiplex PCR; TCRdb's copy has only in-frame clones and lacks some. Here the sample spans about 170,000 clones, roughly 86% being singletons. The material sequenced was peripheral blood. All receptors derive from a man in his sixties or seventies with acute or convalescent COVID-19. CDR3s include the opening cysteine and the closing phenylalanine or tryptophan. D genes are given only for firm matches. Size is stated for part of the rows, as once, few or many counts, or as a class when the clone is expanded.

>TRBD1|TRBV6-6|.|TRBJ1-3
CASSPLGQSNSGNTIYF
TGTGCCAGCAGTCCCCTGGGACAGTCAAACTCTGGAAACACCATATATTTT
>.|TRBV7-2|.|TRBJ1-1
CASSQVGVNTEAFF
TGTGCCAGCAGCCAAGTGGGAGTGAACACTGAAGCTTTCTTT
>TRBD1|TRBV6-5|.|TRBJ2-2
CASKGGAEAGELFF
TGTGCCAGCAAAGGGGGCGCGGAGGCCGGGGAGCTGTTTTTT
>TRBD1|TRBV4-2|.|TRBJ1-5
CASSQDQDRGRNQPQHF
TGTGCCAGCAGCCAAGATCAGGACAGGGGACGGAATCAGCCCCAGCATTTT
>.|TRBV10-3|.|TRBJ1-2
CAISLGVQDYGYTF
TGCGCCATCAGTCTGGGAGTTCAGGACTATGGCTACACCTTC
>.|TRBV7-3|.|TRBJ2-7
CASSLTFGGDSLGEQYF
TGTGCCAGCAGCTTAACGTTTGGAGGGGACAGTTTGGGGGAGCAGTACTTC
>.|TRBV28|.|TRBJ2-1
CASSSTSGAANGNEQFF
TGTGCCAGCAGTTCCACTTCGGGAGCGGCCAATGGCAATGAGCAGTTCTTC
>TRBD2|TRBV10-1|.|TRBJ2-3
CASSGLAGERNTDTQYF
TGCGCCAGCAGTGGACTAGCGGGGGAGAGGAACACAGATACGCAGTATTTT
>.|TRBV10-3|.|TRBJ2-7
CAISESGHAALEQYF
TGTGCCATCAGTGAGTCGGGCCACGCCGCCCTCGAGCAGTACTTC
>.|TRBV11-2|.|TRBJ2-7
CASSLDRSRGYEQYF
TGTGCCAGCAGCTTAGATAGATCACGGGGCTACGAGCAGTACTTC
>.|TRBV5-1|once|TRBJ2-5
CASSLGSAQETQYF
TGCGCCAGCAGCTTAGGTAGCGCACAAGAGACCCAGTACTTC
>.|TRBV20-1|.|TRBJ1-5
CSARLEAQHF
TGCAGTGCTAGATTGGAGGCCCAGCATTTT
>TRBD1|TRBV19|.|TRBJ1-1
CASSTRPGQKNTEAFF
TGTGCCAGTAGTACGAGGCCGGGACAGAAAAACACTGAAGCTTTCTTT
>TRBD1|TRBV5-1|.|TRBJ2-7
CASSSTGGGYEQYF
TGCGCCAGCAGCTCGACAGGGGGCGGCTACGAGCAGTACTTC
>.|TRBV30|.|TRBJ2-3
CAWSVEGETQYF
TGTGCCTGGAGTGTAGAGGGGGAGACGCAGTATTTT
>TRBD1|TRBV2|.|TRBJ2-1
CASRDRGGEQFF
TGTGCCAGCAGGGACAGGGGTGGTGAGCAGTTCTTC
>TRBD1|TRBV2|once|TRBJ2-7
CATLGGQGYEQYF
TGTGCCACATTAGGGGGACAGGGCTACGAGCAGTACTTC
>.|TRBV6-2/TRBV6-3|.|TRBJ1-1
CASSYNEFLNTEAFF
TGTGCCAGCAGTTACAATGAGTTCTTGAACACTGAAGCTTTCTTT
>TRBD1|TRBV28|.|TRBJ1-4
CASSLAPSRTGGGGEKLFF
TGTGCCAGCAGTCTCGCCCCATCTCGGACAGGAGGTGGAGGCGAAAAACTGTTTTTT
>TRBD2|TRBV3-1/TRBV3-2|.|TRBJ2-7
CASSQGVRAGGEQYF
TGTGCCAGCAGCCAAGGGGTAAGGGCGGGGGGCGAGCAGTACTTC
>.|TRBV7-8|once|TRBJ1-6
CASSPRNSPLHF
TGTGCCAGCAGCCCCCGTAATTCACCCCTCCACTTT
>.|TRBV4-3|.|TRBJ1-5
CASSQVRVRNQPQHF
TGCGCCAGCAGCCAAGTCAGGGTACGCAATCAGCCCCAGCATTTT
>TRBD1|TRBV7-9|.|TRBJ1-4
CASSSSGTDEKLFF
TGTGCCAGCAGCTCTTCCGGGACAGATGAAAAACTGTTTTTT
>TRBD2|TRBV27|.|TRBJ2-2
CASSLISGTLTGELFF
TGTGCCAGCAGTTTGATTAGCGGGACCCTCACCGGGGAGCTGTTTTTT
>.|TRBV19|.|TRBJ1-3
CASSPGTSGNTIYF
TGTGCCAGTAGTCCGGGGACATCTGGAAACACCATATATTTT
>.|TRBV28|.|TRBJ1-6
CASTPRRGGNSPLHF
TGTGCCAGCACCCCCCGACGCGGGGGTAATTCACCCCTCCACTTT
>.|TRBV27|.|TRBJ1-1
CASSLSRQNTEAFF
TGTGCCAGCAGTCTGTCCCGACAAAACACTGAAGCTTTCTTT
>TRBD2|TRBV5-1|many|TRBJ2-7
CASSLSSGRAYEQYF
TGCGCCAGCAGCTTGTCTAGCGGGAGAGCCTACGAGCAGTACTTC
>.|TRBV3-1/TRBV3-2|.|TRBJ2-4
CASSQDRVVVGIQYF
TGTGCCAGCAGCCAAGACCGGGTTGTGGTGGGCATTCAGTACTTC
>TRBD1|TRBV9|.|TRBJ1-2
CASSVDRDRGQAGYTF
TGTGCCAGCAGCGTAGACCGGGACAGGGGGCAGGCTGGCTACACCTTC
>TRBD1|TRBV6-5|.|TRBJ2-2
CASSSRTGGNTGELFF
TGTGCCAGCAGTTCACGGACAGGGGGGAACACCGGGGAGCTGTTTTTT
>TRBD1|TRBV27|.|TRBJ1-1
CATTPRDRVTEAFF
TGTGCCACCACTCCCCGGGACAGGGTAACTGAAGCTTTCTTT
>.|TRBV7-9|.|TRBJ2-1
CASRQAHNEQFF
TGTGCCAGCCGACAGGCCCACAATGAGCAGTTCTTC
>.|TRBV30|.|TRBJ2-7
CAWRGRGVMGEQYF
TGTGCCTGGAGGGGCAGGGGGGTGATGGGCGAGCAGTACTTC
>TRBD1|TRBV4-1|.|TRBJ2-7
CASSLRQGQRDEQYF
TGCGCCAGCAGCCTTCGACAGGGGCAACGGGACGAGCAGTACTTC
>.|TRBV12-2|.|TRBJ1-5
CATLRVSNQPQHF
TGTGCCACGCTTCGGGTTAGCAATCAGCCCCAGCATTTT
>.|TRBV5-4|.|TRBJ2-5
CASSPGHSEETQYF
TGTGCCAGCAGCCCCGGACACAGTGAGGAGACCCAGTACTTC